Below are 5 T cell receptor beta chains sequenced from a single sample in a study of Ad26.COV2.S vaccination and SARS-CoV-2 variants. Treatment noted: 19 received Ad26.COV2.S at low or high dose, single or two shots; a few received placebo; per-sample allocation not given. The samples date from day 63 after the first vaccine or placebo injection. Clones were read by immunoSEQ multiplex PCR, and TCRdb kept only the in-frame ones, dropping some. The table has 300,000 to 500,000 clones, about 88% seen once. The sample in question was peripheral blood, obtained in a trial of Ad26.COV2.S vaccine versus placebo. The receptors derive from a person between 18 and 65 years old who received the Ad26.COV2.S COVID-19 vaccine or a placebo.

The V gene is TRBV5-1, the J gene TRBJ1-3; a possible D gene is TRBD1 (5 bases). Germline V gene sequence: CDR1 SGHRS, CDR2 YFSETQ. The CDR3 is 16 amino acids. V was cut by 1 base and J by 1 base, with 12 bases left in between. The CDR3 loop is CASSLTPQGSGNTIYF. DNA of the CDR3: TGCGCCAGCAGCTTGACCCCCCAGGGATCTGGAAACACCATATATTTT.

V and J are TRBV5-6 and TRBJ2-5; weak D call: TRBD2 (6 bases). Germline lookup yields CDR1 SGHDT and CDR2 YYEEEE. The length of the CDR3 is 15 residues. Trimming took off 2 bases at V and 0 bases at J, with 11 bases between the two ends. CDR3 coding DNA: TGTGCCAGCAGCTTAAGTGGAGGGTACCAAGAGACCCAGTACTTC. Protein sequence: CASSLSGGYQETQYF.

The chain joins TRBV12-3 or TRBV12-4 to TRBJ1-1; D gene uncertain. Trimming took 5 bases from V and 11 from J, leaving 18 bases between them. CDR3 size: 13 residues. CDR3 region: CASSLGQDLLAFF. The CDR3 nucleotides are TGTGCCAGCAGTCTGGGCCAGGACTTGTTGGCTTTCTTT.

This clone showed up just a few times. The V call is TRBV5-4, the J call TRBJ1-2; D is uncertain. Germline lookup yields CDR1 SGHNT and CDR2 YYREEE (reference sequence). This CDR3 contains 13 residues. Trimming pared 7 bases from V and 5 bases from J, leaving 15 bases between. Here the CDR3 reads CASSLRREYGYTF. The CDR3 region has the DNA TGTGCCAGCTCTCTCCGGAGGGAGTATGGCTACACCTTC.

In this sample, this clone turned up a few times. This chain connects TRBV5-1 to TRBJ1-2, with unresolved D. In germline, CDR1 is SGHRS, CDR2 YFSETQ. The CDR3 runs 14 residues. Trimming cost V 3 bases and J 2 bases, with 11 bases left between them. The CDR3 nucleotides are TGCGCCAGCAGCTCGGCCCTTCAAAACTATGGCTACACCTTC. This sequence encodes CASSSALQNYGYTF.